The 13 T cell receptor beta chains below all came from one sample that was sequenced in a study of glioma-infiltrating T cells. TCR alpha and beta CDR3 regions were amplified from RNA using iRepertoire nested multiplex PCR. TCRdb fed the multiplex PCR reads into MiXCR, producing one record per CDR3 protein. The sample contains 300,000 to 400,000 distinct CDR3 sequences, 35% to 45% of which appear only once. What was sequenced was glioma tissue, nonneoplastic brain tissue, or PBMCs (not recorded which). The receptors shown here come from a human donor with low-grade glioma or glioblastoma, undergoing nonglioma brain surgery, or in good health (not recorded which).

The J gene is TRBJ2-4, the V gene TRBV6-6, with TRBD1 as a possible D gene (6 bases). The CDR3 extends over 14 amino acids. Germline values: CDR1 MNHNY, CDR2 SVGAGI (reference sequence). Trimming took 5 bases from V and 0 from J, leaving 8 bases between them. CDR3 region: CASSLQGAKNIQYF. The DNA for the CDR3 is TGTGCCAGCAGTCTACAGGGAGCCAAAAACATTCAGTACTTC.

This clonotype was detected many times. The chain couples TRBV4-3 to TRBJ2-3; D not resolved. Germline V gene data show CDR1 as LGHNA and CDR2 as YSLEER. The CDR3 spans 13 residues. V lost 2 bases to trimming and J lost 2 bases, with 5 bases between them. The CDR3 region is CASSQQDTDTQYF. The CDR3 coding sequence is TGCGCCAGCAGCCAACAGGACACAGATACGCAGTATTTT.

This clonotype showed up many times. The genes are TRBV25-1 and TRBJ1-1; D is ambiguous. Germline lookup yields CDR1 MGHDK and CDR2 SYGVNS. The CDR3 sequence is 14 residues long. Trimming cost V 1 base and J 4 bases, with 10 bases left between them. CDR3 in DNA: TGTGCCAGCAGTGAATTTGGGAGATCCACTGAAGCTTTCTTT. It specifies CASSEFGRSTEAFF.

This clonotype was observed at least ten times. Here the CDR3 reads CTTLGGAGNYGYTF. CDR3 coding DNA: TGCACCACCCTGGGCGGGGCAGGCAACTATGGCTACACCTTC. J is TRBJ1-2 and V is TRBV20-1; TRBD1 is a possible D gene (5 bases). Germline values: CDR1 DFQATT, CDR2 SNEGSKA (reference sequence). This CDR3 is built from 14 residues.

This rearrangement joins TRBV7-9 to TRBJ1-2, with D possibly TRBD1 on 6 matching bases. This CDR3 region has 17 residues. Germline V gene data show CDR1 as SEHNR and CDR2 as FQNEAQ (reference sequence). The ends were cut back, 2 bases at V and 5 bases at J, with 21 bases in the middle. Written as DNA, the CDR3 is TGTGCCAGCAGCTTATTCCATGGGACAATCATCGGGTATGGCTACACCTTC. Translated: CASSLFHGTIIGYGYTF.

This rearrangement joins TRBV20-1 to TRBJ2-7; tentative D call: TRBD2 (7 bases). This CDR3 spans 14 amino acids. Trimming shortened V by 2 bases and J by 2 bases, and 13 bases separated the two germline ends. Germline CDR1 reads DFQATT; CDR2 reads SNEGSKA (reference sequence). CDR3: CSARSGTLAYEQYF. The CDR3 nucleotides are TGCAGTGCTAGAAGCGGGACACTGGCCTACGAGCAGTACTTC.

This clonotype appeared a few times. J is TRBJ2-7 and V is TRBV20-1, with D perhaps TRBD2 (5 bases). Trimming left V 0 bases short and J 6 bases short, with 12 bases between. Germline V gives CDR1 DFQATT, CDR2 SNEGSKA (reference sequence). The CDR3 sequence is 13 residues long. Here the CDR3 DNA reads TGCAGTGCTAGAGATCCAACTAGAGCCGAGCAGTACTTC. Its translation: CSARDPTRAEQYF.

This clonotype was detected a few times. This chain connects TRBV10-3 to TRBJ2-3, with D hard to call. The ends were cut back, 8 bases at V and 2 bases at J, with 14 bases in the middle. The CDR3 sequence is 14 residues long. The germline V gene has CDR1 ENHRY and CDR2 SYGVKD. CDR3 protein: CAIHLGGPTDTQYF. The CDR3 bases are TGTGCCATCCATCTCGGCGGCCCCACAGATACGCAGTATTTT.

This chain links TRBV28 with TRBJ1-2; D gene unclear. Per the germline V gene, CDR1 is MDHEN and CDR2 is SYDVKM. The CDR3 sequence is 11 residues long. Between the trimmed V and J ends, which lost 9 bases and 8 bases, there was a span of 13 bases. CDR3: CARTSPGGYTF. CDR3 bases: TGTGCCAGAACCTCTCCGGGGGGCTACACCTTC.

The chain joins TRBV7-9 to TRBJ2-1, with TRBD2 identical over 9 bases. The CDR3 runs to 14 residues. V gave up 2 bases and J gave up 8 bases; unmatched junction bases: 4. Germline V CDR1 and CDR2: SEHNR, FQNEAQ (reference sequence). CDR3 nucleotide sequence: TGTGCCAGCAGCTTAAGTCTAGCGGGATATGAGCAGTTCTTC. Protein sequence: CASSLSLAGYEQFF. The whole variable domain, remainder taken from reference TRBV7-9 and TRBJ2-1, is DTGVSQNPRHKITKRGQNVTFRCDPISEHNRLYWYRQTLGQGPEFLTYFQNEAQLEKSRLLSDRFSAERPKGSFSTLEIQRTEQGDSAMYLCASSLSLAGYEQFFGPGTRLTVL.

In this sample, this clonotype turned up a few times. This chain links TRBV6-2 or TRBV6-3 with TRBJ2-6; tentative D call: TRBD2 (7 bases). Germline V lookup: CDR1 MNHEY, CDR2 SVGEGT. V lost 2 bases and J lost 0, with 14 bases in between. The CDR3 runs to 18 residues. Here the CDR3 reads CASSYVGGRPSGANVLTF. CDR3 DNA: TGTGCCAGCAGTTACGTGGGGGGGCGGCCCTCTGGGGCCAACGTCCTGACTTTC.

Turning to this clonotype: A much larger clone lies a single base off, so this may be a read error. This chain uses TRBV28 with TRBJ1-5, with 7 bases fitting TRBD1. Germline assignment: CDR1 MDHEN and CDR2 SYDVKM. The CDR3 is 14 residues long. Trimming removed 10 bases from V and 1 base from J; junction bases left unmatched: 7. CDR3 DNA sequence: TGTGCCACTGAGACAGGGATGAGCAATCAGCCCCAGCATTTT. It codes for CATETGMSNQPQHF.

The chain recombines TRBV7-2 with TRBJ2-7, with 8 bases identical to TRBD2. The CDR3 spans 17 residues. Per germline, CDR1 SGHTA and CDR2 FQGNSA. Losses at the gene ends were 6 bases for V and 6 bases for J; bases not matched to a gene: 19. As DNA, the CDR3 is TGTGCCAGCAGTCCCGGTTGGCGGGAGGACAATGACGCCGAGCAGTACTTC. Translation gives CASSPGWREDNDAEQYF.